Listed below are T cell receptor beta chains from one sample, sequenced in a study of blood T cell repertoires in COVID-19. Clones were sequenced by immunoSEQ multiplex PCR, and TCRdb holds only the in-frame ones, with some missing. Among 170,000 or so clones listed, 85% to 90% were seen once. Sequencing was carried out using peripheral blood. These receptors came from a man in his 60s with COVID-19, enrolled during active disease. The CDR3 runs from the conserved cysteine through the conserved F or W. D genes are given only for firm matches. Not every row has a clone size; where given, it reads once, few, many or a size class.

TRBJ1-1 - - TRBV2 TGTGCCAGCGCCTCACAGGTGAACACTGAAGCTTTCTTT CASASQVNTEAFF
TRBJ1-5 - - TRBV30 TGTGCCTGGAGTGTACCGAGCAATGGCGGCCAGCCCCAGCATTTT CAWSVPSNGGQPQHF
TRBJ2-7 - - TRBV3-1/TRBV3-2 TGTGCCAGCAGCCGGACACGGAACGGCGAGCAGTACTTC CASSRTRNGEQYF
TRBJ2-7 - - TRBV4-3 TGCGCCAGCAGCCAAGATCGACAGGCTTCCTACGAGCAGTACTTC CASSQDRQASYEQYF
TRBJ1-2 TRBD1 few TRBV7-2 TGTGCCAGCAGCGCCAACAGGGGGGACGGCTACACCTTC CASSANRGDGYTF
TRBJ2-2 - - TRBV6-5 TGTGCCAGCAGCTCAAGCCCCCCGGGGGCCGGGGAGCTGTTTTTT CASSSSPPGAGELFF
TRBJ2-7 - once TRBV27 TGTGCCAGCAGTTCGGGACTCCGCGGGGAGCAGTACTTC CASSSGLRGEQYF
TRBJ2-5 TRBD1 - TRBV14 TGTGCCAGCAGCCAACGACAGGGGCTCACCCAGTACTTC CASSQRQGLTQYF
TRBJ1-4 - - TRBV12-3/TRBV12-4 TGTGCCAGCAGTTTATCAGGGTATGAAAAACTGTTTTTT CASSLSGYEKLFF
TRBJ2-1 - - TRBV5-3 TGTGCCAGAAGCCTCTGGGGGGGGGCTCTCGGCTACAATGAGCAGTTCTTC CARSLWGGALGYNEQFF
TRBJ1-1 - - TRBV18 TGTGCCAGCTCACAGGACTGGGGTCGGACTGAAGCTTTCTTT CASSQDWGRTEAFF
TRBJ2-7 TRBD2 - TRBV14 TGTGCCAGCAGCCGATTAGGACTAGCGTTTACCTACGAGCAGTACTTC CASSRLGLAFTYEQYF
TRBJ1-2 - - TRBV6-1 TGTGCCAGCAGTGAAGGGTTTGCGGGCTATGGCTACACCTTC CASSEGFAGYGYTF
TRBJ2-2 TRBD2 - TRBV19 TGTGCCAGTAGTATTCACAGCGGGACTACCACCGGGGAGCTGTTTTTT CASSIHSGTTTGELFF
TRBJ2-1 - - TRBV21-1 TGTGCCAGCAGCTCCACCTCAGACCGGAGCTCCTACAATGAGCAGTTCTTC CASSSTSDRSSYNEQFF
TRBJ1-1 - few TRBV29-1 TGCAGCGTTGACCACGGAGGGGAAAGTACTCCCTCCAAACTGTTTACTGCTGAAGCTTTCTTT CSVDHGGESTPSKLFTAEAFF
TRBJ2-2 - - TRBV6-1 TGTGCCAGCAGTGAAGCGTCGCCAGAGAACACCGGGGAGCTGTTTTTT CASSEASPENTGELFF
TRBJ1-5 - - TRBV7-2 TGTGCCAGCAGGAGGGCCGATGTCAATCAGCCCCAGCATTTT CASRRADVNQPQHF
TRBJ2-7 - - TRBV7-9 TGTGCCAGCAGCTTGGGCGGGCTCTACGAGCAGTACTTC CASSLGGLYEQYF
TRBJ2-1 - - TRBV7-2 TGTGCCAGCAGCACACACAATGAGCAGTTCTTC CASSTHNEQFF
TRBJ1-5 - - TRBV2 TGTGCCAGCAGTGAAGCCTCCTTCAATCAGCCCCAGCATTTT CASSEASFNQPQHF
TRBJ1-1 TRBD1 - TRBV7-9 TGTGCCAGCAGCTCACAGGGGGGTAACACTGAAGCTTTCTTT CASSSQGGNTEAFF
TRBJ2-5 TRBD2 - TRBV4-1 TGCGCCAGCAGCCAAGAGTCCGGGACTAGTTATCGAGAGACCCAGTACTTC CASSQESGTSYRETQYF
TRBJ1-1 TRBD1 once TRBV7-9 TGTGCCAGCAGCTTCGCTCAGGGGGTGGCTGAAGCTTTCTTT CASSFAQGVAEAFF
TRBJ2-7 - - TRBV14 TGTGCCAGCAGCCCCGACACGGACTACGAGCAGTACTTC CASSPDTDYEQYF
TRBJ2-2 - - TRBV9 TGTGCCAGCAATGCAGGGTCCTCTATCGGCGGGGAGCTGTTTTTT CASNAGSSIGGELFF
TRBJ1-5 - - TRBV2 TGTGCCAGCAAGGACAGTAATCAGCCCCAGCATTTT CASKDSNQPQHF
TRBJ2-1 TRBD2 - TRBV6-2/TRBV6-3 TGTGCCAGCAGTATACAAGGACTAGCGGCCTCCTACAATGAGCAGTTCTTC CASSIQGLAASYNEQFF
TRBJ1-2 - - TRBV2 TGTGCCAGCAGTGAAGCTGGCAGATATGGCTACACCTTC CASSEAGRYGYTF
TRBJ2-1 TRBD2 few TRBV7-2 TGTGCCAGCAGCTTCGATCCTAGCGGGGTGATGTTCTTC CASSFDPSGVMFF
TRBJ1-2 - - TRBV7-2 TGTGCCAGCAGCTCAAGTGGACAGCCAACGAACTATGGCTACACCTTC CASSSSGQPTNYGYTF
TRBJ2-3 TRBD1 once TRBV11-3 TGTGCCAGCAGCGGAAGGGGGCAAGATACGCAGTATTTT CASSGRGQDTQYF
TRBJ2-7 - - TRBV30 TGTGCCTGGAGTCGTGGCATGTACGAGCAGTACTTC CAWSRGMYEQYF